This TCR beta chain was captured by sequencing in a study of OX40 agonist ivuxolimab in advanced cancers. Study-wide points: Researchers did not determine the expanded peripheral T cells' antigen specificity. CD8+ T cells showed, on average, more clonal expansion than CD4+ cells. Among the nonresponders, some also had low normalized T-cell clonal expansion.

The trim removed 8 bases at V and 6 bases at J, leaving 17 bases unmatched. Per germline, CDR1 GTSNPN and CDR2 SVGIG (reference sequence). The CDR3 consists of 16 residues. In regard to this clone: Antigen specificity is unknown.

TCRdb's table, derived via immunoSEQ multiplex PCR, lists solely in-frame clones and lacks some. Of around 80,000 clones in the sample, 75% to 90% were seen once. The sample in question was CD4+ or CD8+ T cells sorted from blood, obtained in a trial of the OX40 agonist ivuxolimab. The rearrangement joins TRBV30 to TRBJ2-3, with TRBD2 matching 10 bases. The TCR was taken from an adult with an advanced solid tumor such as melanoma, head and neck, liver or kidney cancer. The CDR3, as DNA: TGTGCCAGTATTCCGAGGCTAGCGGGGGTGAGGGATACGCAGTATTTT. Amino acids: CASIPRLAGVRDTQYF.